These 20 T cell receptor beta chains share one sample of origin, sequenced in a study of T cell changes during pregnancy in multiple sclerosis. Some clones are missing from TCRdb's copy, which holds only in-frame ones; the method was immunoSEQ multiplex PCR. The repertoire holds under 75,000 clones, with 80% to 95% as singletons. This material consisted of peripheral blood, taken in the third trimester of pregnancy. All receptors derive from a female donor in good health, enrolled as a control in a pregnancy study.

The chain combines TRBV19 with TRBJ2-5, with D uncertain. The CDR3 sequence is 14 residues long. The V and J ends lost 7 bases and 2 bases respectively, with 14 bases between them. CDR1 and CDR2 (germline): LNHDA, SQIVND (reference sequence). CDR3 loop: CASNPSTTQETQYF. The CDR3 nucleotides read TGTGCCAGTAATCCCTCCACTACTCAAGAGACCCAGTACTTC.

The chain links TRBV7-6 to TRBJ2-3; 12 bases align to TRBD2. This CDR3 region has 16 residues. After removal of 0 bases from V and 3 bases from J, the junction contained 1 base not matched to a gene. Germline-derived CDR1 and CDR2 are SGHVS and FNYEAQ. The CDR3, as DNA: TGTGCCAGCAGCTTAGCTCTAGCGGGGGGGACAGATACGCAGTATTTT. Translated: CASSLALAGGTDTQYF.

The rearrangement uses TRBV6-6 and TRBJ2-7, with 10 bases aligning to TRBD1. This CDR3 comprises 14 residues. The V segment lost 7 bases and the J segment 3 bases; nucleotides outside the gene matches: 6. The germline gives CDR1 MNHNY, CDR2 SVGAGI (reference sequence). The chain's CDR3 is CASNRQGASYEQYF. CDR3 in DNA: TGTGCCAGCAATCGACAGGGGGCGAGCTACGAGCAGTACTTC.

The CDR3 sequence: CASSAPTGDNEKLFF. The CDR3 coding sequence is TGTGCCAGCAGTGCCCCCACAGGAGATAATGAAAAACTGTTTTTT. J is TRBJ1-4 and V is TRBV28, with D maybe TRBD1 (5 bases). The V gene's germline CDR1 is MDHEN and CDR2 SYDVKM. The CDR3 runs to 15 residues. Trimming took 5 bases from V and 4 from J, leaving 14 bases between them. The full variable domain, completed using reference TRBV28 and TRBJ1-4, is DVKVTQSSRYLVKRTGEKVFLECVQDMDHENMFWYRQDPGLGLRLIYFSYDVKMKEKGDIPEGYSVSREKKERFSLILESASTNQTSMYLCASSAPTGDNEKLFFGSGTQLSVL.

A single count supports this clone. V usage is TRBV19 and J usage is TRBJ1-2; tentative D call: TRBD1 (6 bases). V lost 2 bases and J lost 4, with 11 bases in between. Germline assignment: CDR1 LNHDA and CDR2 SQIVND (reference sequence). The CDR3 sequence is 14 residues long. CDR3 bases: TGTGCCAGTAGTATAACAGGGACTATCTATGGCTACACCTTC. This translates into CASSITGTIYGYTF.

The V call is TRBV7-9, the J call TRBJ2-1; 7 bases map to TRBD1. The CDR3 is made up of 15 amino acids. CDR1 and CDR2 (germline): SEHNR, FQNEAQ (reference sequence). V trimming: 4 bases; J trimming: 6 bases; junction bases outside the gene matches: 9. DNA for the CDR3: TGTGCCAGCAGCTCCCACGGACAGGCGGCCAATGAGCAGTTCTTC. Translating it yields CASSSHGQAANEQFF.

The rearrangement links TRBV15 to TRBJ2-1, with D perhaps matching TRBD1 (6 bases). The CDR3 is made up of 14 amino acids. V gave up 0 bases and J gave up 7 bases, with 10 bases separating them. Per the germline V gene, CDR1 is LNHNV and CDR2 is YYDKDF (reference sequence). The CDR3 loop reads CATSRERQVNEQFF. The CDR3 region has the DNA TGTGCCACCAGCAGAGAACGACAGGTTAATGAGCAGTTCTTC.

CDR3 in amino acids: CASSFRDTNYGYTF. In DNA form, the CDR3 reads TGTGCCAGCAGTTTCCGGGACACCAACTATGGCTACACCTTC. This chain connects TRBV27 to TRBJ1-2, with D maybe TRBD1 (6 bases). The CDR3 has 14 amino acids. CDR1 and CDR2 (germline): MNHEY, SMNVEV (reference sequence). The V end was cut by 3 bases, the J end by 2 bases, with 10 bases between.

V usage is TRBV6-6 and J usage is TRBJ2-7; TRBD1 aligns across 9 bases. The CDR3 runs to 15 residues. Germline-derived CDR1 and CDR2 are MNHNY and SVGAGI (reference sequence). After removal of 6 bases from V and 7 bases from J, the junction contained 13 bases not matched to a gene. CDR3 sequence (DNA): TGTGCCAGCAGCAAAGCAGGGACAGGGAATTGGGAGCAGTACTTC. Protein product: CASSKAGTGNWEQYF.

The chain uses TRBV29-1 and TRBJ2-1; weak D call: TRBD2 (6 bases). The ends were cut back, 3 bases at V and 6 bases at J, with 21 bases in the middle. Looked up from germline, CDR1 is SQVTM and CDR2 is ANQGSEA. This CDR3 is 16 amino acids long. Here the CDR3 reads CSVDKGNGGSPNEQFF. The CDR3 DNA reads TGCAGCGTTGATAAGGGGAACGGGGGTTCCCCCAATGAGCAGTTCTTC.

The gene calls are TRBV2 and TRBJ1-4, with D perhaps TRBD1 (5 bases). The CDR3 extends over 15 amino acids. Germline loops: CDR1 SNHLY, CDR2 FYNNEI. V lost 6 bases and J lost 5, with 16 bases in between. The CDR3 bases are TGTGCCAGCAGGGTTTTAGGGCAGGGAAATGAAAAACTGTTTTTT. Amino acids: CASRVLGQGNEKLFF.

This clone came up once. This chain joins TRBV6-1 and TRBJ1-1, with 7 positions matching TRBD1. The CDR3 is 15 amino acids. Germline values: CDR1 MNHNS, CDR2 SASEGT. V was clipped by 6 bases and J by 3 bases; unmatched bases: 10. The CDR3 DNA sequence: TGTGCCAGCAGCGAAAACAGGGGAATACACACTGAAGCTTTCTTT. Protein: CASSENRGIHTEAFF.

The rearrangement uses TRBV19 and TRBJ2-3; no clear D. The length of the CDR3 is 14 residues. Looked up from germline, CDR1 is LNHDA and CDR2 is SQIVND (reference sequence). V shed 1 base and J shed 4 bases, with 9 bases lying between them. The CDR3 coding sequence is TGTGCCAGTAGTATAGGCAGGTTGGCAGATACGCAGTATTTT. The encoded protein is CASSIGRLADTQYF. The entire variable domain, with the rest obtained from reference TRBV19 and TRBJ2-3, is as follows: DGGITQSPKYLFRKEGQNVTLSCEQNLNHDAMYWYRQDPGQGLRLIYYSQIVNDFQKGDIAEGYSVSREKKESFPLTVTSAQKNPTAFYLCASSIGRLADTQYFGPGTRLTVL.

J is TRBJ1-5 and V is TRBV19; TRBD1 is a possible D gene (5 bases). V lost 3 bases, J lost 5 bases, and 20 bases lay in between. Per the germline V gene, CDR1 is LNHDA and CDR2 is SQIVND (reference sequence). The length of the CDR3 is 17 residues. The CDR3 DNA sequence: TGTGCCAGTAGTATGGTCAGGGTTCCTTCCCCAGATCAGCCCCAGCATTTT. This gives the protein CASSMVRVPSPDQPQHF.

The V and J genes are TRBV19 and TRBJ1-4, with 10 bases fitting TRBD1. V shed 7 bases, J shed 3 bases, and the junction held 5 bases outside the gene matches. The length of the CDR3 is 15 residues. The germline CDR1 and CDR2 sequences are LNHDA and SQIVND (reference sequence). The CDR3 DNA reads TGTGCCAGTACCATGGGACAGGGGCCTAATGAAAAACTGTTTTTT. It is translated as CASTMGQGPNEKLFF.

The CDR3 DNA reads TGTGCCAGCAGCTGGACTAGCGGGGGCACAGATACGCAGTATTTT. Protein: CASSWTSGGTDTQYF. The chain links TRBV6-4 to TRBJ2-3; 12 bases are a match to TRBD2. CDR3 size: 15 residues. Germline V CDR1 and CDR2: MRHNA, SNTAGT. The trim removed 6 bases at V and 1 base at J, leaving 2 bases unmatched.

CDR3 sequence (DNA): TGTGCCAGCAGGCGGGACCTCACAGATACGCAGTATTTT. Its translation: CASRRDLTDTQYF. The gene calls are TRBV28 and TRBJ2-3; D is possibly TRBD2 (6 bases). Trimming stripped 6 bases from V and 2 bases from J, with 9 bases between. Germline-derived CDR1 and CDR2 are MDHEN and SYDVKM. The length of the CDR3 is 13 residues.

The CDR3 is CASSSGRAGEQFF. The CDR3 nucleotides read TGTGCCAGCAGCTCGGGGAGGGCCGGTGAGCAGTTCTTC. The chain is built from TRBV7-9 and TRBJ2-1, with TRBD2 matching 7 bases. Germline trimming cut 4 bases from V and 9 bases from J; bases unmatched to any gene: 6. The V gene's germline CDR1 is SEHNR and CDR2 FQNEAQ (reference sequence). CDR3 size: 13 residues.

The chain carries TRBV7-6 and TRBJ1-1, with TRBD1 as a possible D gene (6 bases). Deletions cut 4 bases from V and 1 base from J, with 10 bases between. Germline CDR1 SGHVS, CDR2 FNYEAQ. This CDR3 has 14 amino acids. CDR3 bases: TGTGCCAGCAGCTCGACAGGTGAGAACACTGAAGCTTTCTTT. Translation gives CASSSTGENTEAFF.

This sequence joins TRBV5-4 and TRBJ2-4, with TRBD2 identical over 9 bases. Germline trimming cut 0 bases from V and 1 base from J; bases unmatched to any gene: 2. The germline CDR1 and CDR2 sequences are SGHNT and YYREEE (reference sequence). CDR3 size: 16 residues. CDR3 in DNA: TGTGCCAGCAGCTTGGCGAGCGGGGGGGCCAAAAACATTCAGTACTTC. Translation gives CASSLASGGAKNIQYF.